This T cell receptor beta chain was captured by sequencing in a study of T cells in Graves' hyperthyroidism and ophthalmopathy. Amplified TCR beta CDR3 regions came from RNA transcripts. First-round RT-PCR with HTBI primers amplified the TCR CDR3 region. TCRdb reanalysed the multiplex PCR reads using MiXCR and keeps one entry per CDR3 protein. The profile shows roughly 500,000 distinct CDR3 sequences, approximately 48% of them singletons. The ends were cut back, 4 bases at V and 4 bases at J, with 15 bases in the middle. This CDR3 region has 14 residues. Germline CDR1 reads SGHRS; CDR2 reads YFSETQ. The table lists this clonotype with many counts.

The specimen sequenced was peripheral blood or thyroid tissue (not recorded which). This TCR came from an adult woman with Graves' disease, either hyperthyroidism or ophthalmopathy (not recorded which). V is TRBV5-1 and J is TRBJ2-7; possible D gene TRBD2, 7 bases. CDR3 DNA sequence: TGCGCCAGCAGCACCGAGGGGGGGTTTTACGAGCAGTACTTC. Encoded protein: CASSTEGGFYEQYF.